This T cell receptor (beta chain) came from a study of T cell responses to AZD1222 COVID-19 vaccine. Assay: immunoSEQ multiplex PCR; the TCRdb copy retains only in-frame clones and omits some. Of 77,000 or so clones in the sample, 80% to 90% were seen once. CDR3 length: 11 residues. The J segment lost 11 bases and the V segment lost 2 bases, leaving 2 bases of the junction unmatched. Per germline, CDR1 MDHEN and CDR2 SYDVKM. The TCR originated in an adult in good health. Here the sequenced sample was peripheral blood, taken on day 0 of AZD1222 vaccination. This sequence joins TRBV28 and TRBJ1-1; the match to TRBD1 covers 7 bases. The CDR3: CASSLKTGAFF. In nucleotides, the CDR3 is TGTGCCAGCAGTTTAAAGACAGGGGCTTTCTTT.